This T cell receptor beta chain appears in the sequencing data of a study of T cell repertoires and Cas9 in healthy adults (dated by TCRdb to 2017 to 2018). Regarding the study in general: Multi-effector potency, cytotoxicity and lineage determination within the CD4 and CD8 compartments were characterized for SpCas9-reactive T cells. This study looked at whether people already carry T cell immunity to the Streptococcus pyogenes Cas9 nuclease (SpCas9), the enzyme used in CRISPR gene editing. Beyond this particular receptor, the publication reports: In vitro, SpCas9-reactive regulatory T cells were reported to reduce the proliferation and function of SpCas9-reactive effector T cells.

Libraries were built with the immunoSEQ multiplex PCR assay. TCRdb carries this immuneACCESS record with in-frame sequences only. Its versions omit some clonotypes, under half of them owing to an unresolved V gene in the studies checked, with the rest unexplained. For this sample the table gives about 20,000 clones, of which under 95% were detected only once. The ten largest clones capture about 1.6% of the sample. Healthy humans served as the donors. With regard to this clone: The clone's antigen remains unknown. No base-level quality is on record; no much larger clone is a single base apart.

Sequencing was carried out using CD4+ effector T cells (CD127+, CD25-, CD137-, CD154-) from PBMCs; culture status not recorded. The sequence derives from a human donor in good health.

DNA sequence: TGTGCCAGCAGCTCACGGCGGGGTTCTAGCACAGATACGCAGTATTTT. It specifies CASSSRRGSSTDTQYF. The chain is assembled from TRBV7-9 and TRBJ2-3; a weak D assignment points to TRBD2 (6 bases agree). Inclusive of the bounding cysteine and phenylalanine, the CDR3 is 16 residues long. Only the CDR3 DNA is retained, 48 bases long and in frame from the first base. Relative to germline, V is 4 bases shorter and J is 0 bases shorter, with 14 bases between their ends. CDR1 and CDR2 were assigned from the germline V gene (reference sequence) as SEHNR and FQNEAQ.